A single sample is the source of the 10 T cell receptor beta chains below, sequenced in a study of response to subunit inactivated influenza vaccine. TCRdb re-called the RT-PCR reads with MiXCR, one entry per CDR3 protein. The table has 450,000 to 600,000 distinct CDR3 sequences, 7.2% seen once. The source material was PBMCs from blood, sampled about 23 months after vaccination. Every receptor here comes from a man between 50 and 69 years old who received an inactivated influenza vaccine.

This clonotype was counted at least ten times. The chain employs TRBV29-1 and TRBJ2-7; weak D call: TRBD2 (6 bases). Trimming left V 6 bases short and J 2 bases short, with 8 bases between. Germline V gene lookup returns CDR1 SQVTM and CDR2 ANQGSEA. The CDR3 is made up of 11 amino acids. CDR3 coding DNA: TGCAGCGTGGGACTTACCTACGAGCAGTACTTC. Translating it yields CSVGLTYEQYF.

The chain carries TRBV5-1 and TRBJ2-7; D possibly uses TRBD1 or TRBD2 (6 bases each). CDR1 SGHRS and CDR2 YFSETQ come from the germline V gene. The CDR3 is 15 residues long. V was pared by 8 bases and J by 3 bases, with 21 bases between. Here the CDR3 DNA reads TGCGCCAGGAGCCGCGAGGGGGGAACGTACTACGAGCAGTACTTC. Residues: CARSREGGTYYEQYF.

The chain carries TRBV20-1 and TRBJ2-3; D may correspond to TRBD1 or TRBD2 (6 bases each). The ends were cut back, 3 bases at V and 2 bases at J, with 15 bases in the middle. From germline, CDR1 is DFQATT and CDR2 SNEGSKA (reference sequence). The CDR3 extends over 15 amino acids. The CDR3 loop reads CSARGGWDITDTQYF. The CDR3, as DNA: TGCAGTGCTAGGGGGGGCTGGGACATCACAGATACGCAGTATTTT.

This clonotype was observed a few times. The chain combines TRBV6-2 or TRBV6-3 with TRBJ2-1, with D possibly being TRBD1 (5 bases). V lost 7 bases, J lost 6 bases, and 13 bases lay in between. Germline CDR1 and CDR2: MNHEY and SVGEGT. The CDR3 is made up of 13 amino acids. The CDR3 spells CASNRRQTNEQFF. The CDR3 DNA reads as TGTGCCAGCAACAGACGACAGACCAATGAGCAGTTCTTC.

In its sample, this clonotype was seen a few times. The chain combines TRBV11-1 with TRBJ2-1, with 12 bases that match TRBD2. The V gene's germline CDR1 is SGHAT and CDR2 FQDESV (reference sequence). Trimming took 4 bases from V and 0 from J; bases not matched to a gene: 10. The CDR3 is 19 amino acids. CDR3 sequence reads: CASSSLAGGPASSYNEQFF. DNA for the CDR3: TGTGCCAGCAGCTCTCTAGCGGGAGGGCCCGCTTCCTCCTACAATGAGCAGTTCTTC.

This clonotype came up a few times. The chain recombines TRBV20-1 with TRBJ2-7; 12 bases are shared with TRBD2. V dropped 1 base and J dropped 1; count of bases not matched to a gene: 11. Germline lookup yields CDR1 DFQATT and CDR2 SNEGSKA (reference sequence). The CDR3 covers 18 residues. Here the CDR3 reads CSARARTSGNDRSYEQYF. CDR3 DNA: TGCAGTGCTAGAGCTCGGACTAGCGGGAACGACCGTTCCTACGAGCAGTACTTC.

The chain couples TRBV5-1 to TRBJ2-1; 13 bases map to TRBD2. With 4 bases clipped from V and 8 bases from J, the junction kept 9 bases outside the gene matches. This CDR3 region has 16 residues. Germline V gene sequence: CDR1 SGHRS, CDR2 YFSETQ. In DNA, the CDR3 is TGCGCCAGCAGCGGGTGGACTAGCGGGAGTATGGATGAGCAGTTCTTC. Protein product: CASSGWTSGSMDEQFF.

This clonotype was counted at least ten times. The V and J genes are TRBV28 and TRBJ1-2; D remains ambiguous. The germline V gene encodes CDR1 MDHEN and CDR2 SYDVKM. V dropped 1 base and J dropped 3 bases, with 3 bases sitting between them. This CDR3 region has 12 residues. The CDR3 sequence: CASSLLDYGYTF. CDR3 DNA sequence: TGTGCCAGCAGTTTATTGGACTATGGCTACACCTTC.

This clonotype was seen repeatedly, ten times or more. This chain connects TRBV10-3 to TRBJ2-7, with D uncertain. CDR1 is ENHRY, CDR2 SYGVKD, per germline. The CDR3 loop spans 11 amino acids. V lost 2 bases to trimming and J lost 4 bases, with 3 bases between them. The CDR3 loop reads CAISEGYEQYF. The CDR3 DNA is TGTGCCATCAGTGAGGGTTACGAGCAGTACTTC.

This clonotype occurred many times. The rearrangement joins TRBV15 to TRBJ2-1; no definite D call. Trimming pared 0 bases from V and 5 bases from J, leaving 8 bases between. Looked up from germline, CDR1 is LNHNV and CDR2 is YYDKDF (reference sequence). The CDR3 contains 14 residues. As DNA, the CDR3 is TGTGCCACCAGCAGAGATAGAGGTGACAATGAGCAGTTCTTC. Its protein product is CATSRDRGDNEQFF.